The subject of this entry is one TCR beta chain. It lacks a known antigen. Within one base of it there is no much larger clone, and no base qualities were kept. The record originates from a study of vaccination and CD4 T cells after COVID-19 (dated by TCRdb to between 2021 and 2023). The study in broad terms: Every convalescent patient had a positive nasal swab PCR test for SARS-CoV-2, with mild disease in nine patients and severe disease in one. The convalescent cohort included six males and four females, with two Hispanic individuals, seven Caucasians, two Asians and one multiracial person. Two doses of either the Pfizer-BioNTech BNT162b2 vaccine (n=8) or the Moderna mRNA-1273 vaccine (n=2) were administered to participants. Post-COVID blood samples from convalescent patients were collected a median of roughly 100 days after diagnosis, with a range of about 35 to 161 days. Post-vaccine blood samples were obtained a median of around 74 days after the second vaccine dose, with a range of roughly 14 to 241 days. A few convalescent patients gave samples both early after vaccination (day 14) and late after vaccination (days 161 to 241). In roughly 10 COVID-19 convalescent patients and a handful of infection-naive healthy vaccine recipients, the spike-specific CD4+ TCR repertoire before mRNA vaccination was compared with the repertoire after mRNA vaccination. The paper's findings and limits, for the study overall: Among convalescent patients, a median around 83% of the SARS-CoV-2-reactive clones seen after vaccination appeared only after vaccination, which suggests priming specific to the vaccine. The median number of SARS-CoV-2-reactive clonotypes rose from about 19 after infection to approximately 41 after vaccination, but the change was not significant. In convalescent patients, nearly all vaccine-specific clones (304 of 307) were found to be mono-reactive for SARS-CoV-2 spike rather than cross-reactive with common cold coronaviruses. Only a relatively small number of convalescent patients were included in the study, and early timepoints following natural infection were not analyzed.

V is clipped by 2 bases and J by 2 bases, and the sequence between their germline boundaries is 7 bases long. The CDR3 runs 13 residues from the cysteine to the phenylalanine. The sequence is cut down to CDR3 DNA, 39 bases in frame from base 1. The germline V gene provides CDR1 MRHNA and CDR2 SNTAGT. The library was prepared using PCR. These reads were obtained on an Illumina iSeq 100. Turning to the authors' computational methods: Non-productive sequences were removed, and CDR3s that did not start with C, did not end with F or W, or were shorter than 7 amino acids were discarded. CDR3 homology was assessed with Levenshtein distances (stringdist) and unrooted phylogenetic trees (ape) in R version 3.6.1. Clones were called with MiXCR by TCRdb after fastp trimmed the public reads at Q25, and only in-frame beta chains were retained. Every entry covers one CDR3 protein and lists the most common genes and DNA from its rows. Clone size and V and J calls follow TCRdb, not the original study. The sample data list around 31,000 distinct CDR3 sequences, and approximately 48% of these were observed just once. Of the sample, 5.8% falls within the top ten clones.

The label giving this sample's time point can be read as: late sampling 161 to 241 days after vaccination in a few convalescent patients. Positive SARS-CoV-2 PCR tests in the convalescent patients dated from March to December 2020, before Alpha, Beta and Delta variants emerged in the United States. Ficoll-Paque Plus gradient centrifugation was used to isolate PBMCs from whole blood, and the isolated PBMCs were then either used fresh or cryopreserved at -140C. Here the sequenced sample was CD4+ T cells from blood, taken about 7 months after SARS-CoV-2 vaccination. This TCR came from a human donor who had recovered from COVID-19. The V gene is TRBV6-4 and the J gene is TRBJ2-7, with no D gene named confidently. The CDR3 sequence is CASSDGPTYEQYF. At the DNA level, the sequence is TGTGCCAGCAGTGACGGTCCAACCTACGAGCAGTACTTC.